The 9 T cell receptor beta chains given below trace back to one sample, sequenced in a study of human T cells and chemical hapten exposure. Treatment reported: therapeutic diphenylcyclopropenone sensitization with weekly scalp DPC. The library labeled individual cDNA molecules by adding unique molecular identifiers to them. TCRdb processed the reads anew with MiXCR; each CDR3 protein has one entry. The sample lists about 2,600 distinct CDR3 sequences, around 43% occurring once. Sequenced material: whole blood, taken before DPC sensitization or 2, 6, or about 24 weeks after (not recorded which). The receptors come from an adult with alopecia areata. Some clones in this sample may be carry-over from other donors' samples. This table probably holds off-target reads from a library built for another chain.

This clonotype was seen a few times. This chain joins TRBV21-1 and TRBJ2-5; the table's D call TRBD1 went unverified against the DNA. TRBV21-1 is recorded as a pseudogene. The CDR3 sequence is 17 residues long. In DNA form, the CDR3 reads TGTGCCAGCAGCAAAGACAGGGCTAGCCGTTTTCAAGAGACCCAGTACTTC. It translates to CASSKDRASRFQETQYF.

This sequence joins TRBV7-9 and TRBJ1-6, with D maybe TRBD1 (5 bases). V was trimmed by 5 bases and J by 13 bases, leaving 9 bases between them. This CDR3 spans 11 amino acids. Looked up from germline, CDR1 is SEHNR and CDR2 is FQNEAQ (reference sequence). The DNA for the CDR3 is TGTGCCAGCAGCGCTGGGGGGCCCCTCCACTTT. Protein: CASSAGGPLHF.

This chain links TRBV5-1 with TRBJ2-7; the D call may be TRBD1 or TRBD2 (5 bases each). The CDR3 length is 14 residues. Per the germline V gene, CDR1 is SGHRS and CDR2 is YFSETQ. The V end was cut by 6 bases, the J end by 0 bases, with 13 bases between. The CDR3 region is CASNNRDVSYEQYF. For the CDR3, the DNA is TGCGCCAGCAATAATCGGGACGTCTCCTACGAGCAGTACTTC.

The rearrangement joins TRBV6-5 to TRBJ2-3; D remains ambiguous. V lost 4 bases, J lost 2 bases, and 1 base lay in between. The CDR3 is 11 residues long. The germline V gene has CDR1 MNHEY and CDR2 SVGAGI. DNA for the CDR3: TGTGCCAGCAGTTCCACAGATACGCAGTATTTT. Residues: CASSSTDTQYF.

This clonotype was recorded a few times. This chain uses TRBV29-1 with TRBJ2-3; D may be TRBD2 (6 bases). CDR3 length equals 15 residues. Germline V gene data show CDR1 as SQVTM and CDR2 as ANQGSEA. Trimming removed 8 bases at V and 6 bases at J, with 24 bases between. The CDR3 DNA reads as TGCAGCTCCATGAGATGGCGGGACGGCGGTGATACGCAGTATTTT. This sequence encodes CSSMRWRDGGDTQYF.

The rearrangement links TRBV18 to TRBJ2-1; D is unresolved. This CDR3 comprises 13 residues. V lost 4 bases and J lost 2, with 6 bases in between. Germline CDR1 is KGHSH and CDR2 is LQKENI. Written as DNA, the CDR3 is TGTGCCAGCTCACAGAGGCCCTACAATGAGCAGTTCTTC. Translation gives CASSQRPYNEQFF.

This clonotype showed up just a few times. The chain employs TRBV7-9 and TRBJ2-1; a possible D gene is TRBD2 (6 bases). Looked up from germline, CDR1 is SEHNR and CDR2 is FQNEAQ (reference sequence). Deletions cut 5 bases from V and 2 bases from J, with 10 bases between. The CDR3 contains 14 residues. CDR3 loop: CASSAGFPYNEQFF. Written as DNA, the CDR3 is TGTGCCAGCAGCGCGGGATTCCCCTACAATGAGCAGTTCTTC. Variable domain in full (rest from reference TRBV7-9 and TRBJ2-1): DTGVSQNPRHKITKRGQNVTFRCDPISEHNRLYWYRQTLGQGPEFLTYFQNEAQLEKSRLLSDRFSAERPKGSFSTLEIQRTEQGDSAMYLCASSAGFPYNEQFFGPGTRLTVL.

J is TRBJ2-3 and V is TRBV5-4; D possibly matches TRBD1 or TRBD2 (5 bases each). This CDR3 comprises 15 residues. The V end lost 4 bases, the J end lost 1 base, and 13 bases lay between the germline ends. The V gene's germline CDR1 is SGHNT and CDR2 YYREEE (reference sequence). The CDR3: CASSAPGRRTDTQYF. The CDR3 nucleotides are TGTGCCAGCAGCGCGCCGGGACGGCGCACAGATACGCAGTATTTT. Based on the CDR3 plus reference TRBV5-4 and TRBJ2-3, the full variable domain is ETGVTQSPTHLIKTRGQQVTLRCSSQSGHNTVSWYQQALGQGPQFIFQYYREEENGRGNFPPRFSGLQFPNYSSELNVNALELDDSALYLCASSAPGRRTDTQYFGPGTRLTVL.

V gene TRBV11-3 combines with J gene TRBJ2-2; 10 positions agree with TRBD2. The trim removed 5 bases at V and 5 bases at J, leaving 8 bases unmatched. The CDR3 extends over 16 amino acids. CDR1 and CDR2 from the germline V gene are SGHNT and YENEEA. The CDR3 protein is CASSPRSSGRTGELFF. The CDR3 region has the DNA TGTGCCAGCAGCCCACGCAGTAGCGGGAGGACCGGGGAGCTGTTTTTT.